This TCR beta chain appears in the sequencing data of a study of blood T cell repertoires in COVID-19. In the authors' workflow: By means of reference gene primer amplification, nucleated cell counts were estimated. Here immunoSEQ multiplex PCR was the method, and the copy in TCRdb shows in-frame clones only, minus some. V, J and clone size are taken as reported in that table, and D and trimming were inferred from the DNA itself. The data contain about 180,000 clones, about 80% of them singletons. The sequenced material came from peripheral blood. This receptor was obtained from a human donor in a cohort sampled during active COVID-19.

CDR3 amino acids: CASSTTWDSDYEQYF. CDR3 nucleotides: TGTGCCAGCAGCACCACCTGGGACAGTGACTACGAGCAGTACTTC. The chain uses TRBV7-9 and TRBJ2-7; 7 bases agree with TRBD1. The CDR3 sequence is 15 residues long. The germline V gene encodes CDR1 SEHNR and CDR2 FQNEAQ (reference sequence). With 5 bases clipped from V and 3 bases from J, the junction kept 10 bases outside the gene matches.